The TCR beta chain described here comes from a study of blood T cell repertoires in COVID-19. Study details: Sites in the United States, Italy and Spain provided acute and convalescent COVID-19 samples. The cDNA or gDNA used as material had been derived from T cells, B-cell-depleted T cells, or PBMCs.

Authors' methods: Nucleated cell number was recorded as an estimate derived from reference gene primer amplification. Profiled with immunoSEQ multiplex PCR; TCRdb holds only in-frame clones, not every one. The DNA gave D and trimming, while V, J and clone size come from that table. The sample shows about 210,000 clones, about nine tenths of them seen only once. CDR1 MNHEY and CDR2 SMNVEV come from the germline V gene (reference sequence). The ends lost 4 bases at V and 5 bases at J; junction bases unmatched: 11. The CDR3 spans 17 residues. The TCR sequence derives from a woman between 65 and 79 years old with acute or convalescent COVID-19. The J gene is TRBJ1-5, the V gene TRBV27, with 10 bases aligning to TRBD1. The sequenced sample was peripheral blood. CDR3 loop: CASSSNARQGADQPQHF. CDR3 coding DNA: TGTGCCAGCAGTTCAAACGCCCGACAGGGGGCCGATCAGCCCCAGCATTTT.